This entry lists 22 T cell receptor beta chains sequenced from one sample in a study of blood T cell repertoires in COVID-19 (TCRdb year 2020). The library was built by means of the immunoSEQ multiplex PCR assay. Held by TCRdb, this immuneACCESS table contains in-frame sequences only and omits some clones. Under half of the omission traces to an unresolved V gene where checked; the cause of the rest is unknown. This sample gives 390,000 or so clones in total; more than 80% of them show up just once. The ten largest clonotypes hold around 1% of the sample. What was sequenced was PBMCs or T cells enriched from blood (not recorded which). Receptors were obtained from a man aged 18 to 30 who had recovered from COVID-19.

CDR3 nucleotide sequence: TGTGCCAGCAGTTACTCGAGGGCGGGTGAGCAGTTCTTC. This translates into CASSYSRAGEQFF. This rearrangement joins TRBV6-5 to TRBJ2-1, with a possible D match to TRBD2 (5 bases). V lost 0 bases to trimming and J lost 9 bases, with 9 bases between them. This CDR3 spans 13 amino acids. Germline CDR1 MNHEY, CDR2 SVGAGI.

The rearrangement uses TRBV14 and TRBJ2-2; D is possibly TRBD1 (5 bases). There are 14 residues in the CDR3. V was trimmed by 1 base and J by 4 bases, leaving 7 bases between them. Germline V gives CDR1 SGHDN, CDR2 FVKESK. The CDR3 DNA sequence: TGTGCCAGCAGCCAAGGGACATTCACCGGGGAGCTGTTTTTT. Translating it yields CASSQGTFTGELFF.

This clone was counted a single time. The rearrangement uses TRBV4-3 and TRBJ2-7; 7 bases match TRBD2. Germline V gene lookup returns CDR1 LGHNA and CDR2 YSLEER. After removal of 4 bases from V and 1 base from J, the junction contained 7 bases not matched to a gene. This CDR3 has 15 residues. The DNA of the CDR3 is TGCGCCAGCAGCCGCTTTGTAGCGGGTTCCTACGAGCAGTACTTC. The encoded protein is CASSRFVAGSYEQYF.

V and J are TRBV2 and TRBJ1-3; D is undetermined. The CDR3 runs 15 residues. V lost 11 bases, J lost 0 bases, and 17 bases lay in between. CDR1 is SNHLY, CDR2 FYNNEI, per germline. This CDR3 reads CAGLVEAASGNTIYF. Here the CDR3 DNA reads TGTGCCGGCCTGGTGGAGGCGGCCTCTGGAAACACCATATATTTT.

The chain links TRBV5-6 to TRBJ1-2; TRBD1 matches 8 bases. The length of the CDR3 is 16 residues. Germline loops: CDR1 SGHDT, CDR2 YYEEEE. The junction had 11 bases not matched to a gene; V was cut back by 3 bases and J by 4 bases. The CDR3 DNA is TGTGCCAGCAGCTCCACAGGGGGTGATTACCTCTATGGCTACACCTTC. It specifies CASSSTGGDYLYGYTF. The variable domain in full, completed from reference TRBV5-6 and TRBJ1-2, reads DAGVTQSPTHLIKTRGQQVTLRCSPKSGHDTVSWYQQALGQGPQFIFQYYEEEERQRGNFPDRFSGHQFPNYSSELNVNALLLGDSALYLCASSSTGGDYLYGYTFGSGTRLTVV.

This sequence joins TRBV27 and TRBJ2-5; 7 bases fit TRBD2. CDR1 is MNHEY and CDR2 is SMNVEV in the germline V gene (reference sequence). Trimming at V came to 2 bases and at J to 1 base, leaving 4 bases not matched to a gene. The CDR3 spans 15 residues. CDR3 sequence reads: CASSLAGASQETQYF. The CDR3 nucleotides read TGTGCCAGCAGTTTAGCGGGAGCCTCCCAAGAGACCCAGTACTTC.

V is TRBV7-5 and J is TRBJ2-1; the table's D call of TRBD1 was not tested on the DNA. TRBV7-5 counts as a pseudogene. The CDR3 runs 17 residues. The CDR3 spells CARSRLDIRDSYNEQFF. CDR3 DNA sequence: TGTGCCAGAAGCCGGTTGGACATCCGAGACTCCTACAATGAGCAGTTCTTC.

The genes are TRBV5-4 and TRBJ2-5; D possibly corresponds to TRBD2 (5 bases). CDR1 and CDR2 from the germline V gene are SGHNT and YYREEE (reference sequence). V shed 4 bases and J shed 1 base, with 20 bases lying between them. The CDR3 totals 17 residues. The CDR3 nucleotides read TGTGCCAGCAGCCCCCCCAACGGGGAGATACTCCAAGAGACCCAGTACTTC. It encodes CASSPPNGEILQETQYF.

The gene calls are TRBV7-2 and TRBJ1-4; TRBD1 matches 7 bases. With 1 base clipped from V and 7 bases from J, the junction kept 6 bases outside the gene matches. In germline, CDR1 is SGHTA, CDR2 FQGNSA. The CDR3 totals 15 residues. CDR3 sequence reads: CASSLGGGYREKLFF. The CDR3 coding sequence is TGTGCCAGCAGCTTAGGAGGGGGCTATCGTGAAAAACTGTTTTTT.

This chain joins TRBV27 and TRBJ1-6, with D unclear. CDR1 MNHEY and CDR2 SMNVEV come from the germline V gene (reference sequence). Between the trimmed V and J ends, which lost 4 bases and 0 bases, there was a span of 7 bases. The CDR3 has 15 amino acids. Here the CDR3 reads CASSSPSSYNSPLHF. The CDR3 bases are TGTGCCAGCAGTTCTCCCAGCTCCTATAATTCACCCCTCCACTTT.

V gene TRBV5-4 combines with J gene TRBJ2-3; no clear D gene. Per germline, CDR1 SGHNT and CDR2 YYREEE (reference sequence). V lost 3 bases and J 1 base, leaving 9 bases between the germline ends. The CDR3 covers 14 residues. This CDR3 reads CASSSRGGTDTQYF. In DNA, the CDR3 is TGTGCCAGCAGCTCTCGAGGTGGCACAGATACGCAGTATTTT.

The V and J genes are TRBV7-2 and TRBJ2-3; 9 bases are a match to TRBD1. The CDR3 has 18 residues. Germline-derived CDR1 and CDR2 are SGHTA and FQGNSA. The V segment lost 5 bases and the J segment 1 base; nucleotides outside the gene matches: 13. CDR3 sequence reads: CASSLGGDRVYGTDTQYF. The CDR3 nucleotides read TGTGCCAGCAGCCTAGGGGGGGACAGGGTGTACGGCACAGATACGCAGTATTTT. Full variable domain (remainder filled in from reference TRBV7-2 and TRBJ2-3): GAGVSQSPSNKVTEKGKDVELRCDPISGHTALYWYRQSLGQGLEFLIYFQGNSAPDKSGLPSDRFSAERTGGSVSTLTIQRTQQEDSAVYLCASSLGGDRVYGTDTQYFGPGTRLTVL.

This chain links TRBV5-5 with TRBJ2-1; 9 bases are shared with TRBD2. J gave up 5 bases and V 2 bases, and 5 bases lay outside the gene matches. The CDR3 runs 15 residues. The germline gives CDR1 SGHKS, CDR2 YYEKEE (reference sequence). The CDR3 is CASSFLAGTNNEQFF. In DNA, the CDR3 is TGTGCCAGCAGCTTTCTAGCGGGAACCAACAATGAGCAGTTCTTC.

This chain's CDR3 is CASSPRGQDSGEQYF. CDR3 in DNA: TGTGCCAGCAGCCCTAGGGGACAAGATTCTGGCGAGCAGTACTTC. This rearrangement joins TRBV7-3 to TRBJ2-7; D is possibly TRBD1 (6 bases). V lost 5 bases to trimming and J lost 6 bases, with 20 bases between them. The CDR3 runs 15 residues. Germline loops: CDR1 SGHTA, CDR2 FQGTGA.

CDR3 sequence reads: CASSLDYSAKEQYF. Here the CDR3 DNA reads TGTGCCAGCAGCTTAGATTATAGTGCGAAGGAGCAGTACTTC. The genes are TRBV7-2 and TRBJ2-7; D gene unclear. Trimming cost V 1 base and J 7 bases, with 14 bases left between them. The germline gives CDR1 SGHTA, CDR2 FQGNSA. The CDR3 is 14 residues long.

The gene calls are TRBV10-3 and TRBJ2-1; 12 bases agree with TRBD2. The CDR3 totals 14 residues. Germline assignment: CDR1 ENHRY and CDR2 SYGVKD. The trim removed 3 bases at V and 12 bases at J, leaving 6 bases unmatched. The CDR3 loop is CAISETETSGRQFF. The CDR3 bases are TGTGCCATCAGTGAAACGGAGACTAGCGGGAGGCAGTTCTTC.

V and J are TRBV11-3 and TRBJ2-7; perhaps TRBD1 as D (7 bases). Germline CDR1 and CDR2: SGHNT and YENEEA. The CDR3 runs 13 residues. Trimming stripped 4 bases from V and 7 bases from J, with 14 bases between. Written as DNA, the CDR3 is TGTGCCAGCAGCTGGGGCCAGGGGGGTGAGCAGTACTTC. Protein sequence: CASSWGQGGEQYF.

The V gene is TRBV28, the J gene TRBJ1-1, with D tentatively TRBD1 (5 bases). Deletions cut 6 bases from V and 4 bases from J, with 18 bases between. Germline V lookup: CDR1 MDHEN, CDR2 SYDVKM. This CDR3 region has 15 residues. The CDR3 is CASSPGGVGVTEAFF. The CDR3 DNA sequence: TGTGCCAGCAGCCCGGGGGGGGTTGGCGTCACTGAAGCTTTCTTT.

In this sample, this clone turned up a few times. The CDR3 coding sequence is TGTGCCAGCAGTTACTCAACAGCCGCCAACTATGGCTACACCTTC. Protein sequence: CASSYSTAANYGYTF. The chain is built from TRBV6-2 or TRBV6-3 and TRBJ1-2, with D unclear. Germline V gene sequence: CDR1 MNHEY, CDR2 SVGEGT. The CDR3 runs 15 residues. V shed 0 bases and J shed 2 bases, with 10 bases lying between them.

The V gene is TRBV3-1 (or the pseudogene TRBV3-2), the J gene TRBJ2-3; D uncertain. The CDR3 sequence is 15 residues long. Germline V gene data show CDR1 as LGHDT and CDR2 as YNNKEL (reference sequence). Trimming stripped 0 bases from V and 2 bases from J, with 9 bases between. The DNA of the CDR3 is TGTGCCAGCAGCCAAGATGGAGATCCCACAGATACGCAGTATTTT. Translated, it gives CASSQDGDPTDTQYF.

The chain is built from TRBV4-3 and TRBJ2-4, with 9 nucleotides matching TRBD2. V was pared by 1 base and J by 9 bases, with 4 bases of the junction left unmatched. Germline V lookup: CDR1 LGHNA, CDR2 YSLEER. This CDR3 region has 14 residues. DNA for the CDR3: TGCGCCAGCAGCCAAGCCTTAGCGGGAGCCATTCAGTACTTC. The encoded protein is CASSQALAGAIQYF.

The J gene is TRBJ1-1, the V gene TRBV18; 7 nucleotides align to TRBD1. V trimming: 4 bases; J trimming: 5 bases; junction bases outside the gene matches: 4. The CDR3 length is 13 residues. The V gene's germline CDR1 is KGHSH and CDR2 LQKENI. The CDR3 bases are TGTGCCAGCTCACAGGGGGCGGATACTGAAGCTTTCTTT. Translation: CASSQGADTEAFF.